This T cell receptor beta chain was profiled in a study of blood T cell repertoires in COVID-19. Trimming pared 7 bases from V and 2 bases from J, leaving 12 bases between. This CDR3 is 13 amino acids long. The method was immunoSEQ multiplex PCR; TCRdb's version includes in-frame clones alone and lacks a portion of them. The sample yields some 200,000 clones, about 80% seen once. The receptor comes from a woman aged 40 to 50 with acute COVID-19. Source material: PBMCs or T cells enriched from blood (not recorded which). The chain is built from TRBV12-3 or TRBV12-4 and TRBJ2-7; D is ambiguous. The CDR3, as DNA: TGTGCCAGCACCCCTGGAGTCGCCTACGAGCAGTACTTC. Its protein product is CASTPGVAYEQYF.